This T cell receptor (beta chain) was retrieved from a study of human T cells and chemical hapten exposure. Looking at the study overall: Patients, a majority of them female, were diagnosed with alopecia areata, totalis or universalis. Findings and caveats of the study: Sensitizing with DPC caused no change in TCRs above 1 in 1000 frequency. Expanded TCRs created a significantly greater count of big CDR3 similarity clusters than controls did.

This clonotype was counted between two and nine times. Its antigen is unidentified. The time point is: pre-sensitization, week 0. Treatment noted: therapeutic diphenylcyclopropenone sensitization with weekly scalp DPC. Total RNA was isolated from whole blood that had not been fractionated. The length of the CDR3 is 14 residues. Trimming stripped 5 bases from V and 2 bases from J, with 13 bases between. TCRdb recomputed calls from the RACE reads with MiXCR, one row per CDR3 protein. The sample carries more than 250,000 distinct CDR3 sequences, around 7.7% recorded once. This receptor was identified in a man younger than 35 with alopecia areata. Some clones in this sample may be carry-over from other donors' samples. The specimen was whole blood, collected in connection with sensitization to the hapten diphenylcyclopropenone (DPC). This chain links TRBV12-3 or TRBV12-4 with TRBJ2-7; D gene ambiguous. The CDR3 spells CASSIVGTAYEQYF. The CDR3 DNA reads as TGTGCCAGCAGTATCGTGGGCACGGCCTACGAGCAGTACTTC.